This entry lists 17 T cell receptor beta chains sequenced from one sample in a study of blood T cell repertoires in COVID-19. TCRdb's table, derived via immunoSEQ multiplex PCR, lists solely in-frame clones and lacks some. The table includes 220,000 or so clones, about nine tenths detected once. The sample comprised peripheral blood. These receptors came from a man aged 60-69 years who had recovered from COVID-19.

This chain connects TRBV28 to TRBJ2-7, with D perhaps TRBD1 (5 bases). Per the germline V gene, CDR1 is MDHEN and CDR2 is SYDVKM. V lost 5 bases and J 4 bases, leaving 21 bases between the germline ends. The CDR3 loop spans 16 amino acids. CDR3 sequence reads: CASSPMDTPPPYEQYF. The CDR3 nucleotides are TGTGCCAGCAGTCCTATGGACACGCCACCACCATACGAGCAGTACTTC.

V usage is TRBV7-9 and J usage is TRBJ1-4, with a weak D call TRBD1 (5 bases). Looked up from germline, CDR1 is SEHNR and CDR2 is FQNEAQ (reference sequence). The CDR3 is made up of 15 amino acids. V lost 2 bases and J 5 bases, leaving 12 bases between the germline ends. The CDR3 is CASSLKGARNEKLFF. CDR3 DNA sequence: TGTGCCAGCAGCTTAAAAGGGGCTAGGAATGAAAAACTGTTTTTT.

This clone has a single count. The V call is TRBV11-2, the J call TRBJ2-3; no reliable D call. This CDR3 contains 13 residues. V dropped 2 bases and J dropped 2 bases, with 5 bases sitting between them. CDR1 is SGHAT, CDR2 FQNNGV, per germline. The CDR3 coding sequence is TGTGCCAGCAGCTTAAGAGTCACAGATACGCAGTATTTT. Translating gives CASSLRVTDTQYF. Using reference TRBV11-2 and TRBJ2-3 for the parts outside the CDR3, the full variable domain is EAGVAQSPRYKIIEKRQSVAFWCNPISGHATLYWYQQILGQGPKLLIQFQNNGVVDDSQLPKDRFSAERLKGVDSTLKIQPAKLEDSAVYLCASSLRVTDTQYFGPGTRLTVL.

The V and J genes are TRBV6-5 and TRBJ2-7, with 11 bases aligning to TRBD2. CDR3 size: 13 residues. V shed 6 bases and J 2 bases; nucleotides not matched to a gene: 0. CDR1 is MNHEY, CDR2 SVGAGI, per germline. The CDR3 protein is CASRTSGTYEQYF. The CDR3 DNA reads TGTGCCAGCAGGACTAGCGGGACCTACGAGCAGTACTTC.

V usage is TRBV9 and J usage is TRBJ1-5, with 8 bases identical to TRBD1. The CDR3 is 15 residues long. From germline, CDR1 is SGDLS and CDR2 YYNGEE. V was pared by 0 bases and J by 5 bases, with 4 bases of the junction left unmatched. The chain's CDR3 is CASSVDGTGDQPQHF. The CDR3 coding sequence is TGTGCCAGCAGCGTAGACGGGACAGGTGATCAGCCCCAGCATTTT.

The rearrangement links TRBV5-1 to TRBJ2-7; 9 bases are a match to TRBD1. Germline values: CDR1 SGHRS, CDR2 YFSETQ. Trimming took 4 bases from V and 3 from J; bases not matched to a gene: 11. The CDR3 is made up of 16 amino acids. Written as DNA, the CDR3 is TGCGCCAGCAGCGACTATGCCGGGACAGGGAACTACGAGCAGTACTTC. Its translation: CASSDYAGTGNYEQYF.

The chain employs TRBV19 and TRBJ2-1; TRBD1 might be the D (5 bases). V lost 1 base to trimming and J lost 3 bases, with 7 bases between them. The CDR3 is 14 amino acids. Germline loops: CDR1 LNHDA, CDR2 SQIVND (reference sequence). Written as DNA, the CDR3 is TGTGCCAGTAGTATAGGTAGGGGCTACAATGAGCAGTTCTTC. It encodes CASSIGRGYNEQFF.

The chain links TRBV19 to TRBJ2-2; TRBD2 is a possible D gene (6 bases). V lost 0 bases and J 6 bases, leaving 14 bases between the germline ends. The length of the CDR3 is 16 residues. Germline V gives CDR1 LNHDA, CDR2 SQIVND (reference sequence). Here the CDR3 reads CASSIEGGGAPGELFF. Written as DNA, the CDR3 is TGTGCCAGTAGTATAGAGGGGGGAGGAGCCCCCGGGGAGCTGTTTTTT. The full variable domain, its missing parts supplied by reference TRBV19 and TRBJ2-2, is DGGITQSPKYLFRKEGQNVTLSCEQNLNHDAMYWYRQDPGQGLRLIYYSQIVNDFQKGDIAEGYSVSREKKESFPLTVTSAQKNPTAFYLCASSIEGGGAPGELFFGEGSRLTVL.

This chain uses TRBV19 with TRBJ2-7; 8 bases match TRBD1. The ends lost 5 bases at V and 5 bases at J; junction bases unmatched: 8. In germline, CDR1 is LNHDA, CDR2 SQIVND (reference sequence). CDR3 length: 14 residues. CDR3 bases: TGTGCCAGTAGTTCCTGGACAGGGTCGGACGAGCAGTACTTC. Translating gives CASSSWTGSDEQYF. The entire variable domain, with the rest obtained from reference TRBV19 and TRBJ2-7, is as follows: DGGITQSPKYLFRKEGQNVTLSCEQNLNHDAMYWYRQDPGQGLRLIYYSQIVNDFQKGDIAEGYSVSREKKESFPLTVTSAQKNPTAFYLCASSSWTGSDEQYFGPGTRLTVT.

Turning to this clone: At the DNA level, this CDR3 is encoded by other sequences in the same sample as well. This sequence joins TRBV5-1 and TRBJ1-2; no clear D. The CDR3 is made up of 13 amino acids. Germline V gene lookup returns CDR1 SGHRS and CDR2 YFSETQ. V gave up 0 bases and J gave up 3 bases, with 6 bases separating them. The DNA of the CDR3 is TGCGCCAGCAGCTTGGACAGCTACTATGGCTACACCTTC. This sequence encodes CASSLDSYYGYTF.

The V call is TRBV15, the J call TRBJ1-3; D gene unclear. V lost 0 bases to trimming and J lost 4 bases, with 10 bases between them. The length of the CDR3 is 15 residues. Germline V gene data show CDR1 as LNHNV and CDR2 as YYDKDF (reference sequence). The DNA of the CDR3 is TGTGCCACCAGCAGAGATCCAACCGAGGGAAACACCATATATTTT. It specifies CATSRDPTEGNTIYF.

This clone was seen at least ten times. This chain links TRBV25-1 with TRBJ2-5, with D possibly being TRBD2 (7 bases). Germline V gene data show CDR1 as MGHDK and CDR2 as SYGVNS. The CDR3 has 15 residues. V lost 4 bases to trimming and J lost 5 bases, with 17 bases between them. The DNA for the CDR3 is TGTGCCAGCAGTGGGATGAGCAGGGGAGGGGAGACCCAGTACTTC. It codes for CASSGMSRGGETQYF. Looking up the rest from reference TRBV25-1 and TRBJ2-5 gives the full variable domain: EADIYQTPRYLVIGTGKKITLECSQTMGHDKMYWYQQDPGMELHLIHYSYGVNSTEKGDLSSESTVSRIRTEHFPLTLESARPSHTSQYLCASSGMSRGGETQYFGPGTRLLVL.

This sequence joins TRBV7-2 and TRBJ2-2; D might be TRBD2 (5 bases). Per the germline V gene, CDR1 is SGHTA and CDR2 is FQGNSA. The V end was cut by 5 bases, the J end by 1 base, with 8 bases between. CDR3 length equals 14 residues. CDR3 in DNA: TGTGCCAGCAGCAGCGGTTTGAACACCGGGGAGCTGTTTTTT. Its translation: CASSSGLNTGELFF.

The V call is TRBV4-2, the J call TRBJ2-6; possible D gene TRBD1, 5 bases. CDR3 length: 16 residues. CDR1 and CDR2 from the germline V gene are LGHNA and YNFKEQ. The V end was cut by 3 bases, the J end by 2 bases, with 11 bases between. The CDR3 region has the DNA TGTGCCAGCAGCCATCAGGGCTCCGCTGGGGCCAACGTCCTGACTTTC. It codes for CASSHQGSAGANVLTF.

The rearrangement uses TRBV12-3 or TRBV12-4 and TRBJ1-1, with D tentatively TRBD1 (5 bases). The V end lost 2 bases, the J end lost 4 bases, and 8 bases lay between the germline ends. The CDR3 has 13 amino acids. The CDR3 is CASSLRGSTEAFF. The DNA for the CDR3 is TGTGCCAGCAGTTTAAGGGGTAGCACTGAAGCTTTCTTT.

J is TRBJ1-2 and V is TRBV6-2 or TRBV6-3; the D gene is possibly TRBD1 (5 bases). CDR1 and CDR2 (germline): MNHEY, SVGEGT. This CDR3 comprises 16 residues. Trimming removed 2 bases at V and 5 bases at J, with 18 bases between. In DNA, the CDR3 is TGTGCCAGCAGTTACGGACAAGGGCCGAACCTATATGGCTACACCTTC. Translated, it gives CASSYGQGPNLYGYTF.

In DNA, the CDR3 is TGTGCCAGCAGCCACCGGGACAGGGTTAACACTGAAGCTTTCTTT. Translating it yields CASSHRDRVNTEAFF. The chain recombines TRBV4-2 with TRBJ1-1; 9 bases align to TRBD1. The CDR3 totals 15 residues. After removal of 3 bases from V and 2 bases from J, the junction contained 4 bases not matched to a gene. Germline V lookup: CDR1 LGHNA, CDR2 YNFKEQ.